These 8 T cell receptor beta chains were all obtained from the same sample, sequenced in a study of CD8+CD57+ T cells in acquired aplastic anemia (dated by TCRdb to 2017 to 2018). TCRdb lists the instrument as Illumina HiSeq 2000. Profiling of TCR beta VDJ combinations and CDR3 sequences used genomic DNA as the template. The public reads were reprocessed in TCRdb via fastp at Q25 and MiXCR, keeping in-frame beta chains. For every CDR3 protein sequence, its rows merge into one entry that carries the most common genes and DNA. The sample table shows around 170,000 distinct CDR3 sequences, and around 45% are seen once. Jointly, the top ten make up over 7.5% of the sample. The patients picked for sequencing were ones in whom flow cytometry had shown an expansion of CD8+CD57+ cells. The sample taken for sequencing was sorted CD4+, CD8+, or CD8+CD57+ T cells (not recorded which) from PBMCs. The receptors shown here come from a human donor with aplastic anemia.

As regards this clonotype: One base away lies a much larger clone, so this may be a sequencing read error. The genes are TRBV7-2 and TRBJ2-2; TRBD2 matches 9 bases. Germline CDR1 and CDR2: SGHTA and FQGNSA. The CDR3 loop spans 16 amino acids. CDR3 region: CASSLGLAGSTGGLFF. The CDR3 coding sequence is TGTGCCAGCAGCTTAGGGCTAGCGGGATCCACCGGGGGGCTGTTTTTT.

This clonotype turned up a few times. The chain links TRBV25-1 to TRBJ1-2; D is unresolved. This CDR3 is built from 14 residues. Germline V CDR1 and CDR2: MGHDK, SYGVNS. The germline V and J ends were trimmed by 2 bases and 7 bases, with 14 bases remaining between them. The CDR3 sequence is CASSESLSGAGYTF. Here the CDR3 DNA reads TGTGCCAGCAGTGAAAGTCTATCGGGTGCTGGCTACACCTTC.

The rearrangement links TRBV25-1 to TRBJ1-6; TRBD1 is a possible D gene (5 bases). Trimming pared 3 bases from V and 10 bases from J, leaving 13 bases between. CDR1 and CDR2 from the germline V gene are MGHDK and SYGVNS. The length of the CDR3 is 14 residues. The CDR3 DNA follows: TGTGCCAGCAGTGAGGGGGGGTTAGGATCACCCCTCCACTTT. Protein product: CASSEGGLGSPLHF.

V is TRBV5-8 and J is TRBJ2-7, with unresolved D. The CDR3 covers 15 residues. CDR1 SGHTS and CDR2 YDEGEE come from the germline V gene. The germline V and J ends were trimmed by 0 bases and 4 bases, with 14 bases remaining between them. In nucleotides, the CDR3 is TGTGCCAGCAGCTTGGTTCGGCTGGACGCTTACGAGCAGTACTTC. It encodes CASSLVRLDAYEQYF.

This clonotype was detected ten times or more. The chain carries TRBV2 and TRBJ1-2, with D maybe TRBD1 (5 bases). Germline V gene lookup returns CDR1 SNHLY and CDR2 FYNNEI. The CDR3 spans 18 residues. Deletions cut 11 bases from V and 0 bases from J, with 28 bases between. Here the CDR3 reads CAAETRTLGTSTNYGYTF. As DNA, the CDR3 is TGTGCCGCAGAGACCAGGACGTTGGGGACTTCTACTAACTATGGCTACACCTTC.

The rearrangement links TRBV2 to TRBJ2-7, with a weak D call TRBD2 (6 bases). The CDR3 contains 17 residues. CDR1 is SNHLY, CDR2 FYNNEI, per germline. With 8 bases removed from V and 0 bases from J, the gap between germline ends came to 23 bases. The CDR3 sequence: CASGGLIARFVSYEQYF. The CDR3 DNA reads TGTGCCAGCGGGGGACTTATCGCCCGATTCGTCTCCTACGAGCAGTACTTC.

The rearrangement links TRBV20-1 to TRBJ2-3; 8 nucleotides align to TRBD1. Trimming at V came to 5 bases and at J to 5 bases, leaving 6 bases not matched to a gene. This CDR3 spans 13 amino acids. The germline V gene has CDR1 DFQATT and CDR2 SNEGSKA (reference sequence). This CDR3 reads CSARGTGGDTQYF. DNA for the CDR3: TGCAGTGCTCGCGGTACAGGGGGAGATACGCAGTATTTT.

This clonotype appeared many times. V and J are TRBV7-8 and TRBJ2-3; maybe TRBD2 (6 bases). Germline V gene sequence: CDR1 SGHVS, CDR2 FQNEAQ. Trimming cost V 4 bases and J 5 bases, with 16 bases left between them. This CDR3 contains 15 residues. CDR3 loop: CASSSRGRSQDTQYF. The CDR3 coding sequence is TGTGCCAGCAGCTCCCGGGGGAGGAGTCAAGATACGCAGTATTTT.